This entry lists 7 T cell receptor beta chains sequenced from one sample in a study of shared clonotypes between healthy human individuals. Sequenced by immunoSEQ multiplex PCR; TCRdb stores in-frame clones only, minus some. The table has 2 million to 3 million clones, approximately 93% seen once. Source material: naive CD4+ T cells from PBMCs. The subset is: CD45RA+ positively selected. These receptor sequences come from a man in his late teens or twenties in good health. Some clones in this sample may be carry-over from other donors' samples.

The chain couples TRBV10-3 to TRBJ1-1; D remains unclear. V was cut by 6 bases and J by 3 bases, with 11 bases left in between. CDR1 and CDR2 from the germline V gene are ENHRY and SYGVKD. The CDR3 consists of 13 residues. In nucleotides, the CDR3 is TGTGCCATCAGAATTACTAGGGACACTGAAGCTTTCTTT. It yields the protein CAIRITRDTEAFF.

The chain joins TRBV28 to TRBJ2-2; no clear D gene. The CDR3 covers 13 residues. Trimming pared 7 bases from V and 2 bases from J, leaving 8 bases between. The germline V gene encodes CDR1 MDHEN and CDR2 SYDVKM. The CDR3 DNA reads as TGTGCCAGCATGCAGGTTAACACCGGGGAGCTGTTTTTT. Translating gives CASMQVNTGELFF.

The chain combines TRBV7-8 with TRBJ2-3; TRBD2 matches at 11 bases. The CDR3 extends over 16 amino acids. Germline V gene sequence: CDR1 SGHVS, CDR2 FQNEAQ. Germline trimming cut 5 bases from V and 2 bases from J; bases unmatched to any gene: 6. CDR3 sequence reads: CASSRRLAGYTDTQYF. CDR3 nucleotides: TGTGCCAGCAGCAGGCGACTAGCGGGGTACACAGATACGCAGTATTTT.

This sequence joins TRBV19 and TRBJ1-1; 7 bases map to TRBD1. The CDR3 runs to 13 residues. With V trimmed by 10 bases and J by 5 bases, 10 bases remained unmatched. Looked up from germline, CDR1 is LNHDA and CDR2 is SQIVND (reference sequence). The chain's CDR3 is CATKTGRDTEAFF. In DNA form, the CDR3 reads TGTGCCACAAAGACAGGGAGGGATACTGAAGCTTTCTTT.

CDR3 coding DNA: TGCAGCGGCCACAGGGGGCCACGCACTGAAGCTTTCTTT. It specifies CSGHRGPRTEAFF. The gene calls are TRBV29-1 and TRBJ1-1; 9 bases match TRBD1. This CDR3 is 13 amino acids long. CDR1 and CDR2 from the germline V gene are SQVTM and ANQGSEA. The J segment lost 4 bases and the V segment lost 7 bases, leaving 7 bases of the junction unmatched.

This clone has only one observation. V gene TRBV28 combines with J gene TRBJ1-2; TRBD1 agrees at 7 bases. The CDR3 totals 17 residues. Germline V gene lookup returns CDR1 MDHEN and CDR2 SYDVKM. V trimming: 4 bases; J trimming: 3 bases; junction bases outside the gene matches: 14. The CDR3: CASSSSALTGADYGYTF. The CDR3 DNA sequence: TGTGCCAGCAGTTCTTCCGCCTTAACAGGGGCGGACTATGGCTACACCTTC.

The chain links TRBV7-6 to TRBJ2-7, with no clear D. Germline V CDR1 and CDR2: SGHVS, FNYEAQ. CDR3 size: 14 residues. V lost 1 base to trimming and J lost 4 bases, with 11 bases between them. In nucleotides, the CDR3 is TGTGCCAGCAGCTTAGTTCCTATGCAATACGAGCAGTACTTC. As protein: CASSLVPMQYEQYF.